This TCR beta chain was obtained from a study of breast tumors, draining lymph nodes, adjacent tissues. Breast cancer patients provided tissue from their axillary draining lymph nodes. Each CDR3 protein gets one entry after TCRdb re-called the multiplex PCR reads with MiXCR. Altogether 130,000 or so distinct CDR3 sequences are present, 20% to 25% being singletons, with the ten largest covering about 2.6%. From germline, CDR1 is MDHEN and CDR2 SYDVKM. Between the trimmed V and J ends, which lost 5 bases and 5 bases, there was a span of 6 bases. This CDR3 has 12 residues. The study, taken as a whole, reports: That most tumor T cells come from lymph nodes remained unproven. Tumors had less TCR diversity than lymph nodes, more than nontumor tissue.

Turning to this clonotype: Its specificity is not known.

J is TRBJ1-4 and V is TRBV28, with no clear D. The sample consisted of axillary lymph node tissue. The TCR sequence derives from a female donor with breast cancer. Some clones in this sample may be carry-over from other donors' samples. CDR3 residues: CASSPSNEKLFF. In DNA, the CDR3 is TGTGCCAGCAGTCCATCCAATGAAAAACTGTTTTTT.